Described below is a single T cell receptor beta chain sequence and its context. This clonotype has only a few counts. No antigen is known for it. Qualities for individual bases were not recorded, and no much larger clone is one base off. Library preparation employed 5' RACE. The sequencing machine was an Illumina HiSeq 2000. Template switching introduced a universal primer binding site; the final cDNA contained a unique molecular identifier, enabling accurate counting of TCR cDNA molecules. First-strand cDNA for TCR alpha and beta chains was synthesized from specific primers in the conserved constant-segment region. Each cDNA library was double barcoded, with a SMART-Mk sample barcode plus Illumina barcodes, to control for contamination. TruSeq adapter sequences along with Illumina sample barcodes were introduced in two successive PCR steps. Sequencing of the TCR alpha and beta cDNA libraries was done on the Illumina HiSeq platform using custom primers. For the original study's pipeline: MiGEC processed the raw reads to extract unique molecular identifiers, while MiXCR was used to determine the CDR3 positions. Recombination models were inferred per individual with the repgenHMM and IGoR tools using an EM algorithm. Shared clonotypes were analyzed with the tcR package in R, and sharing was normalized by the product of cloneset sizes. Out-of-frame nonproductive sequences were analyzed to study raw recombination free of thymic and clonal selection effects. TCRdb reprocessed the public reads (quality trimming at Q25 with fastp, clone calling with MiXCR) and kept in-frame beta chains. Merged by CDR3 protein, the rows form single entries marked with the most common genes and DNA. TCRdb, not the authors, supplied the V and J calls. Counted in this sample were about 690,000 distinct CDR3 sequences; around 21% of them appeared once. 4% to 4.5% of the sample is held by the ten biggest clonotypes.

Germline trimming: 4 bases from V, 1 base from J; junction bases outside gene matches: 6. From its cysteine to its phenylalanine, the CDR3 spans 15 amino acids. Solely the CDR3 DNA is kept, with 45 bases framed from the first base. The germline V gene encodes CDR1 SGHRS and CDR2 YFSETQ. Every donor in the study was a healthy Caucasian. Three pairs of female monozygotic twins, all aged roughly 18 to 30 years, made up the twin cohort. Peripheral blood mononuclear cells were used as the source from which RNA for TCR libraries was isolated. These data originate in a study of identical twins (dated by TCRdb to 2016 to 2017). About the study as a whole: The study deep-sequenced TCR alpha and beta repertoires from monozygotic twins, unrelated adults of various ages and cord blood to test whether fetal clonotypes persist. Replicate twin experiments were performed at different times using different library preparation protocols to rule out contamination. Overall results and qualifications from the work: Invariant T cells such as MAIT and iNKT could partly confound zero-insertion analyses, though diverse VJ usage argued against this for most clonotypes. Abundant cord blood beta clonotypes had fewer insertions, young adult naive repertoires showed a similar but weaker trend, and memory repertoires showed no such trend. Conclusions relied on cross-sectional statistical analysis, since the same donors could not be followed over many years. Out-of-frame TCR alpha sharing in monozygotic twins was systematically underestimated by recombination models, whereas sharing between unrelated individuals was in agreement with the recombination models. Out-of-frame TCR alpha sequences shared between twins showed an excess of low generation-probability sequences compared with coincidental sharing between unrelated individuals. The excess sharing between twins in beta out-of-frame sequences was weaker because fewer shared sequences reduced the signal-to-noise ratio.

These data are also associated with another study on T cells expressing NK-cell markers. The second source states: In sorted CD3+CD56+NKG2C+, CD3+CD56+NKG2C- and CD3+CD56-NKG2C+ T-cell subsets from several donors, TCR beta-chain repertoires were profiled. Among the eight sequenced donors, seven were HCMV-seropositive and one was HCMV-seronegative. To restrict sorting to alphabetaTCR-expressing T cells, an anti-gammadeltaTCR antibody was added in several experiments. In 5 to 7 donors, the dominant CD3+CD56+NKG2C+ clonotypes ranked among the top 10 CD8+ clonotypes, making up roughly 1.0-8% of CD8+ T cells. Those dominant clonotypes were again the most abundant among CD3+CD56-NKG2C+ cells in a few donors, at 28.3-60.1%. It remained unclear whether the expanded NKG2C-expressing T cell clones were specific for HCMV antigens. Randomly selected healthy volunteers, three men and five women, were used as the eight sequenced donors. To determine HCMV serostatus, a commercial ELISA kit was used to detect HCMV-specific IgG in serum. Bulk peripheral blood T-cell repertoires were additionally sequenced from unsorted PBMC for about 6 donors. MIGEC handled demultiplexing of the reads and grouping by UMI, while MiTCR was used to assemble and quantify clonotypes. To remove erroneous sequences, TCR cDNA sequences were retained only when supported by two or more reads. The tcR package was used for downstream repertoire analysis, and clonotypes were matched across fractions by CDR3 nucleotide sequence plus V segment. Antigen specificity was annotated against VDJdb with VDJmatch, allowing one amino acid substitution in CDR3.

The receptor was isolated from a woman younger than 35 in good health. Sequencing was carried out using PBMCs. The chain is assembled from TRBV5-1 and TRBJ2-3, with 7 bases aligning to TRBD2. The nucleotide sequence is given as TGCGCCAGCAGCCATGAGCGGGATCGCACAGATACGCAGTATTTT. This sequence encodes CASSHERDRTDTQYF.